The clone carrying this T cell receptor beta chain has a count of ten or more. Germline CDR1 is SGHRS and CDR2 is YFSETQ. The CDR3 is 15 residues long. The junction had 6 bases not matched to a gene; V was cut back by 0 bases and J by 8 bases. From the RT-PCR reads, TCRdb called clonotypes with MiXCR, one entry per CDR3 protein. The sample contains approximately 170,000 distinct CDR3 sequences, roughly 31% of which appear only once. The data were taken from a study of patients and donors after allogeneic stem cell transplantation. The chain has TRBV5-1 and TRBJ1-4, with 8 bases that match TRBD1. The sequenced material came from blood, either unsorted or a sorted T cell fraction (not recorded which). This TCR was recovered from a human donor who was either an allogeneic HSCT recipient or a stem cell or donor lymphocyte infusion donor (not recorded which). It is not recorded whose cells these are; they may come from a transplant donor. In DNA form, the CDR3 reads TGCGCCAGCAGCTTGGCCGGGACAGGTGGGGAAAAACTGTTTTTT. Its protein product is CASSLAGTGGEKLFF.